The clone carrying this TCR beta chain was counted a few times. The antigen is not known. These data are taken from a study of molecular identifiers for immune sequencing clone quantification. Overall study: Five aliquots were made in replicates from the RNA of roughly 20,000 or 100,000 naive CD8 cells, and four were sequenced. Overall study findings and caveats: Clones that exceeded 20 RNA copies held over 98% of effector molecules, yet under 1% in naive cells.

TCRdb passed the PCR reads through MiXCR, listing each CDR3 protein once. In the table there are about 500,000 distinct CDR3 sequences, 20% to 25% of which are singletons. Isolation of naive CD8 T cells was achieved by sorting on a CD8+CD4-CCR7+CD45RA+ phenotype. The clonotype was recovered from a human donor in good health. Some libraries in this study had Jurkat cell RNA spiked in. Input material: naive CD8+ T cells from blood, with Jurkat cell RNA spiked in. Described subset: FACS-sorted CD8+CD4-CCR7+CD45RA+ naive T cells.

CDR3 region: CASKTGLEAFF. CDR3 nucleotide sequence: TGTGCCAGTAAGACAGGACTTGAAGCTTTCTTT. The rearrangement links TRBV28 to TRBJ1-1; possibly TRBD1 for D (6 bases). With 9 bases removed from V and 7 bases from J, the gap between germline ends came to 12 bases. This CDR3 has 11 amino acids. In germline, CDR1 is MDHEN, CDR2 SYDVKM. Looking up the rest from reference TRBV28 and TRBJ1-1 gives the full variable domain: DVKVTQSSRYLVKRTGEKVFLECVQDMDHENMFWYRQDPGLGLRLIYFSYDVKMKEKGDIPEGYSVSREKKERFSLILESASTNQTSMYLCASKTGLEAFFGQGTRLTVV.